Listed here is a single TCR beta chain. Its antigen is undetermined. The data stem from a study of shared clonotypes between healthy human individuals. Background on the study: Researchers drew samples from two women and a few men aged 18 to 49. Each donor had three CD4 naive, three CD4 memory, two CD8 naive and one CD8 memory plate.

Produced via immunoSEQ multiplex PCR; TCRdb's table is partial and in-frame only. The data hold 110,000 or so clones, with more than 65% observed a single time. General study points: Unshared clonotypes carried lower generation probabilities than those common to all four donors.

This CDR3 is 12 amino acids long. V was pared by 0 bases and J by 7 bases, with 4 bases between. The germline gives CDR1 SGHVS, CDR2 FNYEAQ. This TCR was recovered from a woman between 25 and 40 years old in good health. The sample taken for sequencing was memory CD8+ T cells sorted from blood. Described subset: CD45RO+ cells pooled with CCR7-negative TemRA cells. The chain has TRBV7-6 and TRBJ1-5; D ambiguous. The CDR3 region has the DNA TGTGCCAGCAGCTTAGCGGGGCAGCCCCAGCATTTT. Its protein product is CASSLAGQPQHF.